This T cell receptor (beta chain) is from a study of T cell responses to AZD1222 COVID-19 vaccine (dated by TCRdb to about 2021). As for the study more broadly: AZD1222 recipients given second doses at about 4 weeks or at about 12 weeks were pooled, since spike-specific TCR depth and breadth were not found to differ between the two schedules. TCR sequencing was performed for 230 to 250 trial participants, of whom about 210 were given two doses of AZD1222 and some 26 were given two doses of MenACWY control vaccine. Trial participants were enrolled by age into subgroups of 18-55, 56-69 and 70-plus years, and approximately 150, 30 and 60 TCR-sequenced participants, respectively, were included in these subgroups. General study outcomes and caveats: The 56-69-year group was small, and its depth increase did not reach significance, likely because of low power. Conclusions about previously exposed vaccinees are limited, since just 6 or 7 AZD1222 recipients were seropositive for SARS-CoV-2 at baseline. Reportedly, almost half of the unique spike-specific TCRs recognized epitopes lying outside the regions that are mutated in the B.1.351 and B.1.1.7 variants. Because no samples from the day 14 peak response were available, repertoires could be characterized only after the peak T cell response. After two AZD1222 doses, spike-specific TCR breadth and depth were significantly higher than at day 0 and than in MenACWY recipients. Vaccine-associated CD4 TCRs spanned the whole spike protein, with dominant responses in regions 160-218 and 743-854. Participants were mostly white British and included more females than males, and it was suggested by the authors that clonal diversity may have been underestimated.

Points on this clone: Its target antigen remains unknown. The input lacks base qualities; no much larger clone sits a single base away.

From V the trimming removes 0 bases and from J it removes 4 bases, while the gene matches leave 1 base of the junction unaccounted for. CDR1 and CDR2 (SEHNR, FQNEAQ) derive from the germline V gene (reference sequence). The CDR3 starts with the cysteine, ends with the phenylalanine, and has 15 residues. Kept here is only the CDR3 DNA, which spans 45 bases and is read in frame from base 1. This specimen's time point label, per the study, means: baseline before first vaccination. Samples from vaccinated people were obtained from the UK trials COV001 and COV002, which included a single-blind randomized controlled phase 2/3 trial of AZD1222 (ChAdOx1 nCoV-19) in healthy adults. Trial participant PBMC samples were collected at day 0 and day 28 after the second dose for TCRbeta chain sequencing. The CDR3 regions of human TCRbeta chains were analyzed by immunosequencing. Concerning the study's data processing: Repertoire TCRs were matched against a reference library of SARS-CoV-2-specific TCRs generated with the MIRA antigen-specificity platform. Breadth meant the fraction of unique TCRs that were SARS-CoV-2-associated, whereas depth meant the fraction of total T cells that were SARS-CoV-2-associated. Using the MIRA data, each spike-specific TCR was mapped to the spike region that the TCR reacts to and placed in a CD4 or CD8 class. Log10-transformed breadth and depth values were compared by one-way ANOVA with Sidak's multiple comparisons tests. The clones in this table, taken by TCRdb from immuneACCESS, are in-frame only. Not every clone is retained; where verified, under half of the shortfall comes from an unresolved V gene, and the cause of the rest is unknown. V and J calls and clone size are copied from that table; D and trimming were computed from the DNA. The sample yields roughly 84,000 clones; about 85% were counted once. The top ten hold approximately 1.5% of the sample.

The V gene is TRBV7-9 and the J gene is TRBJ1-4; 8 bases in the junction line up with TRBD1. The sequence was obtained from an adult in good health. The sample in question was peripheral blood, obtained on day 0 of AZD1222 vaccination. The encoded CDR3 is CASSLAGQVNEKLFF. The sequenced DNA: TGTGCCAGCAGCTTAGCGGGACAGGTTAATGAAAAACTGTTTTTT.